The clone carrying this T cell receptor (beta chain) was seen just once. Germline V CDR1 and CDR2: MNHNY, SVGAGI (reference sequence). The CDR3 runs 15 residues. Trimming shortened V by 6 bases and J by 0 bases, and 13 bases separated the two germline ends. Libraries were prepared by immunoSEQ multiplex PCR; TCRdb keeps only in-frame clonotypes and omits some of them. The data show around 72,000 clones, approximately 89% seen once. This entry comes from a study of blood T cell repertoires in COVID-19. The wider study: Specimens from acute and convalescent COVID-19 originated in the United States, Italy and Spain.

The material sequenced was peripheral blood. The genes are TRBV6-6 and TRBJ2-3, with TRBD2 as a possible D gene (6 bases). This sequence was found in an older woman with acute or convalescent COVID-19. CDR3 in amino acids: CASRGDGTSTDTQYF. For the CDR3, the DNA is TGTGCCAGCAGGGGGGACGGGACTAGCACAGATACGCAGTATTTT.